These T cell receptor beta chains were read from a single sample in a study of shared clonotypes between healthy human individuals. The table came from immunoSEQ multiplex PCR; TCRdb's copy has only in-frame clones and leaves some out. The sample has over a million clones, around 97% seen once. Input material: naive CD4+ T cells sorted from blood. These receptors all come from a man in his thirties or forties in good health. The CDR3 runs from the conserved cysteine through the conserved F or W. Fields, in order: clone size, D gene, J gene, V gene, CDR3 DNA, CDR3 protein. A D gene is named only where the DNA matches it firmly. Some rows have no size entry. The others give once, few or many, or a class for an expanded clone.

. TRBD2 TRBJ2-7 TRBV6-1 TGTGCCCACTCACTAGCGGTATCTTCCTACGAGCAGTACTTC CAHSLAVSSYEQYF
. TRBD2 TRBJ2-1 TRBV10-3 TGTGCCATGACTAGCGGGGTCAATGAGCAGTTCTTC CAMTSGVNEQFF
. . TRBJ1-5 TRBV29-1 TGCAGCGCTGGGGGAGGAGATCAGCCCCAGCATTTT CSAGGGDQPQHF
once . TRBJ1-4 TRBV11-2 TGTGCCAGCAGCTTATCGGTCACAGGGAGACCAACTAATGAAAAACTGTTTTTT CASSLSVTGRPTNEKLFF
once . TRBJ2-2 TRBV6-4 TGTGCCAGCAGTCCTGGCCAACTTTACACCGGGGAGCTGTTTTTT CASSPGQLYTGELFF
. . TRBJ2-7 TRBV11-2 TGTGCCAGCAGCCCCACCGGGGCCTCCTACGAGCAGTACTTC CASSPTGASYEQYF
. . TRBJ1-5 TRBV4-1 TGCGCCAGCAGCCAACTCTATAGGGGGAAAGATCAGCCCCAGCATTTT CASSQLYRGKDQPQHF
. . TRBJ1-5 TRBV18 TGTGCCAGCTCACCACAGGGGAGGAGCAATCAGCCCCAGCATTTT CASSPQGRSNQPQHF
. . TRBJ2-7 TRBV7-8 TGTGCCAGCAGCTTAGATGAGACACGCCCCGAGCAGTACTTC CASSLDETRPEQYF
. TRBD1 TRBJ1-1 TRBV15 TGTGCCACCAGCAGAGAGGACAGGGGGCTTTCGAACACTGAAGCTTTCTTT CATSREDRGLSNTEAFF
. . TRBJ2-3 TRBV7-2 TGTGCCAGCAGCTTAAGCACCCGGGATACGCAGTATTTT CASSLSTRDTQYF
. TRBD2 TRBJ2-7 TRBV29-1 TGCAGCGTCGTCCGACTAGCGGAGACCTACGAGCAGTACTTC CSVVRLAETYEQYF
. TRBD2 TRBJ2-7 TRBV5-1 TGCGCCAGCAGCCCCGGGACTAGCGGGAATACCTACGAGCAGTACTTC CASSPGTSGNTYEQYF
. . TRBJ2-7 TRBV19 TGTGCCAGTAGTATAGAACGACCCGAGGGGAGACAAAAAAAATCCTACGAGCAGTACTTC CASSIERPEGRQKKSYEQYF
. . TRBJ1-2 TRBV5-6 TGTGCCAGCAGCTTGGTCCAGGGCGGTGGCTACACCTTC CASSLVQGGGYTF
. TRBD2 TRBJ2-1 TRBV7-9 TGTGCCAGCAGCTTACTAGCGGGTAGTTCCTACAATGAGCAGTTCTTC CASSLLAGSSYNEQFF
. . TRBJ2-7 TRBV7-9 TGTGCCAGCAGCTTAGATGGCGGGCTCTCCTACGAGCAGTACTTC CASSLDGGLSYEQYF
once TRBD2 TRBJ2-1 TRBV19 TGTGCCAGTAGTCTAGCGGGAGCTTTCGATGAGCAGTTCTTC CASSLAGAFDEQFF
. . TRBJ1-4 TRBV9 TGTGCCAGCAGCGTAGGGACAGCGACAAATGAAAAACTGTTTTTT CASSVGTATNEKLFF
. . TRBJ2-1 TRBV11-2 TGTGCCAGCAGCCCCACACCACTTACAGGATGGCTTGAGCAGTTCTTC CASSPTPLTGWLEQFF
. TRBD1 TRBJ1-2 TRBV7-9 TGTGCCAGCAGCCGGGGGACAGGGAACTATGGCTACACCTTC CASSRGTGNYGYTF
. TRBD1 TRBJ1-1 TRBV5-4 TGTGCCAGCAGCCTTCAGGACAGGGTTAACACTGAAGCTTTCTTT CASSLQDRVNTEAFF
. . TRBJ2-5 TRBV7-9 TGTGCCAGCAGCTTAGCGGAGTACCAAGAGACCCAGTACTTC CASSLAEYQETQYF
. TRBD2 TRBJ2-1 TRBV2 TGTGCCAGCAATCTAGCGGGGGGCAATGAGCAGTTCTTC CASNLAGGNEQFF
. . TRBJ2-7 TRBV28 TGTGCCAGCCGAACCGGCTCACCCGAACCATACTTC CASRTGSPEPYF
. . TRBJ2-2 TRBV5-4 TGTGCCAGCAGCGGGAGGGGGCTAGGGGACACCGGGGAGCTGTTTTTT CASSGRGLGDTGELFF
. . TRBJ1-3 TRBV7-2 TGTGCCAGCAGCTTATGGTCTAGTTGGCGGGGCGCCTCTGGAAACACCATATATTTT CASSLWSSWRGASGNTIYF
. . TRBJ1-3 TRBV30 TGTGCCTGGAGACCGCCCTCTGGAAACACCATATATTTT CAWRPPSGNTIYF
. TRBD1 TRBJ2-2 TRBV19 TGTGCCAGTGAAAGGACAGGCGATCTAGCGAACACCGGGGAGCTGTTTTTT CASERTGDLANTGELFF
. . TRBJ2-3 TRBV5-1 TGCGCCAGCAGCTTTGGGGAGCCCGTAGATACGCAGTATTTT CASSFGEPVDTQYF
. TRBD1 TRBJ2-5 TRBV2 TGTGCCAGCAGTGGGTCGAGGACAGGGAGGGAGACCCAGTACTTC CASSGSRTGRETQYF
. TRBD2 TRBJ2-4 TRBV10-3 TGTGCCATCAGTGTGACTAGCGGGACGGACATTCAGTACTTC CAISVTSGTDIQYF
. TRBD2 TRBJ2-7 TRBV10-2 TGCGCCAGCAGTGAAACTAGCGGGGCCCCTTACGAGCAGTACTTC CASSETSGAPYEQYF
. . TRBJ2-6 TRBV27 TGTGCCAGCAGTTTAAGGGGATTGGGTTCTGGGGCCAACGTCCTGACTTTC CASSLRGLGSGANVLTF
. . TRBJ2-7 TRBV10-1 TGCGCCAGCAGTGAGAGCGGACGAGCCTACGAGCAGTACTTC CASSESGRAYEQYF
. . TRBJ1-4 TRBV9 TGTGCCAGCAGCCTCGGGTTGGATGAAAAACTGTTTTTT CASSLGLDEKLFF
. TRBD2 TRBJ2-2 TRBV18 TGTGCCAGCTCACCCAGGACTAGCGGCCTAACCGGGGAGCTGTTTTTT CASSPRTSGLTGELFF
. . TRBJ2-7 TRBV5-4 TGTGCCAGCAGCCAAGGTGAAGGGACCTACGAGCAGTACTTC CASSQGEGTYEQYF
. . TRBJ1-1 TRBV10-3 TGTGCCATTTGGGGGGGGACGAACACTGAAGCTTTCTTT CAIWGGTNTEAFF
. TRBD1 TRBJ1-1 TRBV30 TGTGCCTGGAGTCTGGACAGGGTCACTGAAGCTTTCTTT CAWSLDRVTEAFF
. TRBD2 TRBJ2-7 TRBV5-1 TGCGCCAGCAGCTTGTTATCGACTAGCTTCCACGAGCAGTACTTC CASSLLSTSFHEQYF
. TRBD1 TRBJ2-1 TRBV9 TGTGCCAGCAGCGTAAGGGACAGGTGGGGCTACAATGAGCAGTTCTTC CASSVRDRWGYNEQFF